The 28 T cell receptor beta chains given below trace back to one sample, sequenced in a study of graft-versus-host responses after intestinal transplantation. TCRdb's table, derived via immunoSEQ multiplex PCR, lists solely in-frame clones and lacks some. The table shows about 88,000 clones, with approximately 90% occurring only once. These TCRs are of unknown antigen specificity. Sequencing was performed on unstimulated CD4+ T cells sorted from spleen or lymph node cells, taken before transplant. These receptors were taken from a human donor who was the organ donor for an intestinal transplant.

This clone was seen only once. The chain couples TRBV9 to TRBJ2-3; no definite D call. CDR3 length: 15 residues. V lost 0 bases to trimming and J lost 2 bases, with 10 bases between them. Germline CDR1 and CDR2: SGDLS and YYNGEE. The CDR3, as DNA: TGTGCCAGCAGCGTAGGGAGCGTGACCACAGATACGCAGTATTTT. It codes for CASSVGSVTTDTQYF.

This clone was recorded only once. V and J are TRBV5-1 and TRBJ1-1; TRBD1 agrees at 7 bases. V lost 6 bases and J lost 5; bases outside the gene matches: 7. The germline gives CDR1 SGHRS, CDR2 YFSETQ. The CDR3 sequence is 13 residues long. CDR3 protein: CASTDRAGTEAFF. The CDR3 nucleotides read TGCGCCAGCACTGACAGGGCGGGAACTGAAGCTTTCTTT. Combining the CDR3 with reference TRBV5-1 and TRBJ1-1 gives the whole variable domain KAGVTQTPRYLIKTRGQQVTLSCSPISGHRSVSWYQQTPGQGLQFLFEYFSETQRNKGNFPGRFSGRQFSNSRSEMNVSTLELGDSALYLCASTDRAGTEAFFGQGTRLTVV.

The J gene is TRBJ1-5, the V gene TRBV19, with unresolved D. Trimming pared 3 bases from V and 8 bases from J, leaving 8 bases between. Germline V gene lookup returns CDR1 LNHDA and CDR2 SQIVND (reference sequence). The CDR3 sequence is 12 residues long. The CDR3 nucleotides read TGTGCCAGTAGTATGAGGAGGGAGCCCCAGCATTTT. It translates to CASSMRREPQHF.

The rearrangement uses TRBV15 and TRBJ1-1; 8 nucleotides align to TRBD1. The CDR3 is made up of 13 amino acids. Germline values: CDR1 LNHNV, CDR2 YYDKDF (reference sequence). The ends lost 2 bases at V and 10 bases at J; junction bases unmatched: 6. The CDR3 sequence is CATSRYRGGLAFF. In DNA, the CDR3 is TGTGCCACCAGCAGATACAGGGGGGGGTTAGCTTTCTTT.

This rearrangement joins TRBV6-5 to TRBJ1-2, with TRBD1 as a possible D gene (6 bases). The CDR3 is 15 amino acids. Germline loops: CDR1 MNHEY, CDR2 SVGAGI. Trimming removed 0 bases from V and 6 bases from J, with 14 bases in between. The CDR3, as DNA: TGTGCCAGCAGTTACTCGAAGCAGGGGCAGCATGGCTACACCTTC. It codes for CASSYSKQGQHGYTF.

The V and J genes are TRBV5-1 and TRBJ1-1; 9 bases align to TRBD1. This CDR3 spans 15 amino acids. Trimming removed 4 bases from V and 2 bases from J; junction bases left unmatched: 6. Germline values: CDR1 SGHRS, CDR2 YFSETQ. In DNA form, the CDR3 reads TGCGCCAGCAGCATAGGGGACAGGGATAACACTGAAGCTTTCTTT. This translates into CASSIGDRDNTEAFF.

The rearrangement links TRBV28 to TRBJ1-5; a weak D match, TRBD1 (5 bases). Deletions cut 5 bases from V and 3 bases from J, with 14 bases between. In germline, CDR1 is MDHEN, CDR2 SYDVKM. The CDR3 is 15 residues long. CDR3 loop: CASSITTGANQPQHF. The CDR3 DNA follows: TGTGCCAGCAGTATAACGACTGGGGCCAATCAGCCCCAGCATTTT.

J is TRBJ2-1 and V is TRBV2; possibly TRBD1 for D (5 bases). With 6 bases removed from V and 6 bases from J, the gap between germline ends came to 9 bases. CDR1 is SNHLY, CDR2 FYNNEI, per germline. The CDR3 consists of 12 residues. The DNA for the CDR3 is TGTGCCAGCAGAGGGGCTTCCAATGAGCAGTTCTTC. It codes for CASRGASNEQFF. Looking up the rest from reference TRBV2 and TRBJ2-1 gives the full variable domain: EPEVTQTPSHQVTQMGQEVILRCVPISNHLYFYWYRQILGQKVEFLVSFYNNEISEKSEIFDDQFSVERPDGSNFTLKIRSTKLEDSAMYFCASRGASNEQFFGPGTRLTVL.

The chain is built from TRBV10-1 and TRBJ2-5; 7 bases agree with TRBD2. The germline V gene encodes CDR1 WNHNN and CDR2 SYGVQD (reference sequence). This CDR3 comprises 14 residues. Trimming cost V 6 bases and J 3 bases; bases outside gene matches: 7. CDR3 protein: CASSSGTTKETQYF. The CDR3 DNA is TGCGCCAGCAGCTCCGGGACTACCAAAGAGACCCAGTACTTC.

This chain links TRBV30 with TRBJ1-3, with D perhaps TRBD1 (5 bases). Per germline, CDR1 GTSNPN and CDR2 SVGIG (reference sequence). This CDR3 contains 18 residues. Trimming took off 1 base at V and 0 bases at J, with 19 bases between the two ends. The CDR3 DNA reads TGTGCCTGGAGTGAGAGAGCGGGACGCTGGAACTCTGGAAACACCATATATTTT. Translated: CAWSERAGRWNSGNTIYF.

This clone was picked up one time. This chain connects TRBV2 to TRBJ2-1, with a weak D call TRBD2 (5 bases). The CDR3 is 15 amino acids. Germline V CDR1 and CDR2: SNHLY, FYNNEI. The V end was cut by 7 bases, the J end by 5 bases, with 18 bases between. This chain's CDR3 is CASTEGVGSHNEQFF. CDR3 nucleotides: TGTGCCAGCACCGAGGGAGTAGGGTCCCACAATGAGCAGTTCTTC.

The rearrangement joins TRBV7-9 to TRBJ1-1, with D hard to call. Germline V lookup: CDR1 SEHNR, CDR2 FQNEAQ (reference sequence). The CDR3 is made up of 11 amino acids. The V end lost 6 bases, the J end lost 10 bases, and 12 bases lay between the germline ends. The CDR3 sequence is CASSIGFLAFF. CDR3 sequence (DNA): TGTGCCAGCAGTATCGGTTTTTTAGCTTTCTTT. Full variable domain (missing parts from reference TRBV7-9 and TRBJ1-1): DTGVSQNPRHKITKRGQNVTFRCDPISEHNRLYWYRQTLGQGPEFLTYFQNEAQLEKSRLLSDRFSAERPKGSFSTLEIQRTEQGDSAMYLCASSIGFLAFFGQGTRLTVV.

The V gene is TRBV11-3, the J gene TRBJ2-6, with D tentatively TRBD1 (5 bases). This CDR3 is built from 11 residues. V was trimmed by 1 base and J by 18 bases, leaving 10 bases between them. Germline V gene data show CDR1 as SGHNT and CDR2 as YENEEA. CDR3 DNA sequence: TGTGCCAGCAGCTTAGGGGCAGGGAAGACTTTC. This encodes CASSLGAGKTF.

The gene calls are TRBV19 and TRBJ2-7, with a weak D call TRBD2 (7 bases). This CDR3 is 16 amino acids long. V was trimmed by 7 bases and J by 7 bases, leaving 26 bases between them. From germline, CDR1 is LNHDA and CDR2 SQIVND (reference sequence). CDR3 amino acids: CASMAAGASGGREQYF. DNA of the CDR3: TGTGCCAGTATGGCCGCGGGGGCTAGCGGAGGACGGGAGCAGTACTTC.

The genes are TRBV18 and TRBJ2-1; a weak D match, TRBD1 (5 bases). Germline-derived CDR1 and CDR2 are KGHSH and LQKENI. CDR3 length: 18 residues. Trimming shortened V by 1 base and J by 6 bases, and 22 bases separated the two germline ends. The CDR3 nucleotides read TGTGCCAGCTCACCACTAGAGTTGAAGGGGCGCGTGGTCAATGAGCAGTTCTTC. Amino acids: CASSPLELKGRVVNEQFF. The complete variable domain, with remaining parts taken from reference TRBV18 and TRBJ2-1, reads NAGVMQNPRHLVRRRGQEARLRCSPMKGHSHVYWYRQLPEEGLKFMVYLQKENIIDESGMPKERFSAEFPKEGPSILRIQQVVRGDSAAYFCASSPLELKGRVVNEQFFGPGTRLTVL.

This chain connects TRBV5-4 to TRBJ2-7; 8 nucleotides agree with TRBD2. The CDR3 sequence is 17 residues long. Germline lookup yields CDR1 SGHNT and CDR2 YYREEE (reference sequence). Trimming at V came to 0 bases and at J to 4 bases, leaving 12 bases not matched to a gene. The CDR3 loop is CASSLATGAGVAYEQYF. The CDR3 DNA is TGTGCCAGCAGCTTGGCGACGGGAGCGGGAGTAGCGTACGAGCAGTACTTC.

The chain carries TRBV25-1 and TRBJ2-7, with TRBD1 identical over 10 bases. In germline, CDR1 is MGHDK, CDR2 SYGVNS. Trimming removed 10 bases from V and 5 bases from J; junction bases left unmatched: 17. The CDR3 is 16 amino acids. The CDR3 sequence: CATPTKIRDRGNEQYF. CDR3 DNA: TGTGCCACCCCGACCAAGATCCGGGACAGGGGTAACGAGCAGTACTTC.

The V gene is TRBV28, the J gene TRBJ2-7; perhaps TRBD2 as D (5 bases). Between the trimmed V and J ends, which lost 11 bases and 9 bases, there was a span of 20 bases. The germline V gene encodes CDR1 MDHEN and CDR2 SYDVKM. The CDR3 is 12 amino acids. The CDR3 region has the DNA TGTGCCGCGCCCGGGAAGATGCGGGTGCAGTACTTC. It specifies CAAPGKMRVQYF.

Only a few counts were recorded for this clone. The J gene is TRBJ1-6, the V gene TRBV27; D gene unclear. The CDR3 covers 16 residues. The germline gives CDR1 MNHEY, CDR2 SMNVEV (reference sequence). The V end lost 6 bases, the J end lost 1 base, and 13 bases lay between the germline ends. CDR3 protein: CASSPSRTSYNSPLHF. CDR3 DNA: TGTGCCAGCAGCCCCTCACGGACTTCCTATAATTCACCCCTCCACTTT.

This clone was seen more than once but under ten times. The chain combines TRBV7-6 with TRBJ2-2; 12 bases map to TRBD2. Germline V gene lookup returns CDR1 SGHVS and CDR2 FNYEAQ. The CDR3 sequence is 17 residues long. The J segment lost 0 bases and the V segment lost 2 bases, leaving 1 base of the junction unmatched. This CDR3 reads CASSLLAGGPNTGELFF. The CDR3 DNA reads as TGTGCCAGCAGCTTACTAGCGGGAGGGCCGAACACCGGGGAGCTGTTTTTT.

This clone occurred a few times. This chain uses TRBV18 with TRBJ1-3; 7 bases are a match to TRBD1. The CDR3 loop spans 15 amino acids. Per the germline V gene, CDR1 is KGHSH and CDR2 is LQKENI. Trimming cost V 2 bases and J 0 bases; bases outside gene matches: 1. The CDR3 protein is CASSPRDSSGNTIYF. The CDR3 DNA follows: TGTGCCAGCTCACCAAGGGACAGCTCTGGAAACACCATATATTTT.

V is TRBV29-1 and J is TRBJ2-1; D possibly corresponds to TRBD1 (5 bases). Germline V CDR1 and CDR2: SQVTM, ANQGSEA. This CDR3 has 13 residues. V lost 6 bases to trimming and J lost 4 bases, with 13 bases between them. The CDR3: CSVGRQFYNEQFF. The CDR3 coding sequence is TGCAGCGTGGGGCGACAGTTTTACAATGAGCAGTTCTTC.

V usage is TRBV29-1 and J usage is TRBJ2-5; 8 bases agree with TRBD2. CDR3 size: 13 residues. With 2 bases clipped from V and 4 bases from J, the junction kept 3 bases outside the gene matches. Germline V gives CDR1 SQVTM, CDR2 ANQGSEA. The CDR3 coding sequence is TGCAGCGTTGAACGCGGGGGGCGAGAGACCCAGTACTTC. This translates into CSVERGGRETQYF.

The V call is TRBV5-4, the J call TRBJ1-2; the D gene is possibly TRBD1 (6 bases). The CDR3 consists of 14 residues. V shed 5 bases and J shed 8 bases, with 19 bases lying between them. Germline V gene sequence: CDR1 SGHNT, CDR2 YYREEE (reference sequence). The CDR3, as DNA: TGTGCCAGCAGTTTTCCACCAGGGCAGGGGGGCTACACCTTC. Translating gives CASSFPPGQGGYTF.

This clone was detected only a few times. The chain employs TRBV12-2 and TRBJ1-5; the listed D gene, TRBD1, was not tested against the DNA. TRBV12-2 corresponds to a pseudogene. The CDR3 spans 18 residues. The CDR3 loop reads CASRLEKGDRGLGQPQHF. The CDR3, as DNA: TGTGCAAGTCGCTTAGAAAAAGGAGACAGGGGGCTTGGTCAGCCCCAGCATTTT.

The genes are TRBV11-3 and TRBJ1-1; no clear D. Trimming shortened V by 2 bases and J by 1 base, and 5 bases separated the two germline ends. The CDR3 length is 13 residues. CDR1 and CDR2 (germline): SGHNT, YENEEA. CDR3 amino acids: CASSLSGNTEAFF. CDR3 nucleotides: TGTGCCAGCAGCTTATCAGGGAACACTGAAGCTTTCTTT.

The chain is built from TRBV9 and TRBJ2-2, with D tentatively TRBD2 (6 bases). The CDR3 consists of 16 residues. V was trimmed by 1 base and J by 0 bases, leaving 10 bases between them. CDR1 and CDR2 from the germline V gene are SGDLS and YYNGEE. Here the CDR3 DNA reads TGTGCCAGCAGCGTATCCAGCGGGTCGAACACCGGGGAGCTGTTTTTT. Translated, it gives CASSVSSGSNTGELFF. Together with reference TRBV9 and TRBJ2-2, the CDR3 gives the full variable domain: DSGVTQTPKHLITATGQRVTLRCSPRSGDLSVYWYQQSLDQGLQFLIQYYNGEERAKGNILERFSAQQFPDLHSELNLSSLELGDSALYFCASSVSSGSNTGELFFGEGSRLTVL.

This chain joins TRBV9 and TRBJ2-2; 8 nucleotides agree with TRBD2. Germline values: CDR1 SGDLS, CDR2 YYNGEE. The length of the CDR3 is 16 residues. The ends lost 2 bases at V and 4 bases at J; junction bases unmatched: 7. The DNA of the CDR3 is TGTGCCAGCAGCGTGGTAGCGGGGTCATTCACCGGGGAGCTGTTTTTT. As protein: CASSVVAGSFTGELFF.